This TCR beta chain was sequenced during a study of CD8 T cells in Susac syndrome. Study results and caveats: The study conceded that its TCR sequencing and HLA analysis involved relatively few individuals.

cDNA came from approximately 0.5 to 1 ug RNA primed by random hexamers. Amplification of TCR beta CDR3 by immunoSEQ multiplex PCR spanned 54 Vbeta and 13 Jbeta. From the immunoSEQ multiplex PCR reads, TCRdb called clonotypes with MiXCR, one entry per CDR3 protein. The sample includes 100,000 to 150,000 distinct CDR3 sequences, roughly 80% of them seen just once. Germline loops: CDR1 SGHVS, CDR2 FNYEAQ. Trimming removed 1 base at V and 2 bases at J, with 6 bases between. The CDR3 has 14 amino acids. Comment on this clonotype: Its antigen is still unknown.

Input material: CD8+ T cells from PBMCs. The chain employs TRBV7-6 and TRBJ2-1; the D is unclear. The clonotype comes from a human donor with multiple sclerosis. CDR3 in DNA: TGTGCCAGCAGCTTAGGGAAGACCTACAATGAGCAGTTCTTC. This encodes CASSLGKTYNEQFF.